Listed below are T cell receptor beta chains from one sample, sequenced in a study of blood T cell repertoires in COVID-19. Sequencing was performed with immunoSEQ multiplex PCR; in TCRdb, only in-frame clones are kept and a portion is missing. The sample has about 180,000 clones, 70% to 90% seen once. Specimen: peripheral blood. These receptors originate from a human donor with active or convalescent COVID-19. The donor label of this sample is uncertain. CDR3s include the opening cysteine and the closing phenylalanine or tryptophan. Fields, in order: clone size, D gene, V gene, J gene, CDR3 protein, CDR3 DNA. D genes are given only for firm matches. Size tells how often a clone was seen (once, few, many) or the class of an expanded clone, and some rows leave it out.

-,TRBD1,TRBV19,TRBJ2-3,CASRDRGPTDTQYF,TGTGCCAGTAGAGACAGGGGCCCAACAGATACGCAGTATTTT
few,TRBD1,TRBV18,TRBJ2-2,CASSPRFAGTADTGELFF,TGTGCCAGCTCACCACGATTTGCCGGGACAGCGGACACCGGGGAGCTGTTTTTT
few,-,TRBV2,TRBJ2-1,CATSARRVGDEQFF,TGTGCCACCTCGGCGCGCAGGGTTGGAGATGAGCAGTTCTTC
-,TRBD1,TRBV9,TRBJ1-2,CASSTRDRGSLGYTF,TGTGCCAGCAGCACACGGGACAGGGGATCGTTGGGCTACACCTTC
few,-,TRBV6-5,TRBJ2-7,CASSYGGDYEQYF,TGTGCCAGCAGTTACGGAGGCGACTACGAGCAGTACTTC
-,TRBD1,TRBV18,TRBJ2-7,CASSPIQGSSYEQYF,TGTGCCAGCTCACCAATACAGGGGAGCTCCTACGAGCAGTACTTC
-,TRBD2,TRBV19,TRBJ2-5,CASSIRGRASGLRETQYF,TGTGCCAGTAGTATACGGGGCAGGGCTAGCGGCCTCCGAGAGACCCAGTACTTC
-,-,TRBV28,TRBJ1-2,CASSSQTPNYGYTF,TGTGCCAGCAGTTCACAGACCCCTAACTATGGCTACACCTTC
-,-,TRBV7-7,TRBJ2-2,CASSLGVPPNTGELFF,TGTGCCAGCAGCCTCGGGGTCCCTCCGAACACCGGGGAGCTGTTTTTT
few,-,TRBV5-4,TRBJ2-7,CASSHTDYEQYF,TGTGCCAGCAGCCACACAGACTACGAGCAGTACTTC
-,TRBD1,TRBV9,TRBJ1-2,CASEAGGNYGYTF,TGTGCCAGCGAGGCAGGGGGCAACTATGGCTACACCTTC
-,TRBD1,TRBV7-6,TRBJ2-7,CASSGEPGTAYEQYF,TGTGCCAGCAGCGGAGAGCCCGGGACAGCCTACGAGCAGTACTTC
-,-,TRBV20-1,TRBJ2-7,CSARAAERGYF,TGCAGTGCTAGAGCGGCCGAAAGGGGGTACTTC